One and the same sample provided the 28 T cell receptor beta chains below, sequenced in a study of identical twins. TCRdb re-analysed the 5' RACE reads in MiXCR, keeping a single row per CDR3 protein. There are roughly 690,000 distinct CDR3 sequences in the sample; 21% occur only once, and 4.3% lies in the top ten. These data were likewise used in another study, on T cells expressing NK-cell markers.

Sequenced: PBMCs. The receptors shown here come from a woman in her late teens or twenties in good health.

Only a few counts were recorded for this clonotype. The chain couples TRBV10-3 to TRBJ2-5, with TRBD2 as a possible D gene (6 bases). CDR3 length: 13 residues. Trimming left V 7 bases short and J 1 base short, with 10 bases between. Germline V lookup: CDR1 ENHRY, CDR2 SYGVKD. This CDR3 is CAITPSAQETQYF. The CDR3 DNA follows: TGTGCCATCACCCCTAGCGCCCAAGAGACCCAGTACTTC.

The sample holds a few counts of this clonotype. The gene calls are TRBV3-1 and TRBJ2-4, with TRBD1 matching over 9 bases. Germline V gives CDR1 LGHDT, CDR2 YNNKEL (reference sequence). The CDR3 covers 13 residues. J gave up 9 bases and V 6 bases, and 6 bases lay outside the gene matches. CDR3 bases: TGTGCCAGCAGTTACGGGACAGGGATCATTCAGTACTTC. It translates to CASSYGTGIIQYF.

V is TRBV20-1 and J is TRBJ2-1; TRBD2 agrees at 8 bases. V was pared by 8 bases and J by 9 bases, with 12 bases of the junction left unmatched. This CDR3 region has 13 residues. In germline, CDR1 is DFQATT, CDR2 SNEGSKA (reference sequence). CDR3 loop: CSMRAGGLGEQFF. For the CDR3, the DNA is TGCAGTATGAGGGCGGGGGGTCTCGGTGAGCAGTTCTTC.

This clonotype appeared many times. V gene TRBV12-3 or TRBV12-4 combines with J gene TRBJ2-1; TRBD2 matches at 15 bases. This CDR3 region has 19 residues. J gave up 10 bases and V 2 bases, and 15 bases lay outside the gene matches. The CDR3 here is CASSLRFGLAGGPRREQFF. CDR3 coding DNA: TGTGCCAGCAGTTTACGGTTTGGACTAGCGGGAGGGCCCAGGCGAGAGCAGTTCTTC.

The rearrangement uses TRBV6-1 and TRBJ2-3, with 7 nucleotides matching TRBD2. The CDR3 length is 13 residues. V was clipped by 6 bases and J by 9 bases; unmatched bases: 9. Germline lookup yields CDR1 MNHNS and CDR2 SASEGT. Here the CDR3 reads CASSPGGFNTQYF. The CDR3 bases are TGTGCCAGCAGCCCCGGGGGGTTCAACACGCAGTATTTT.

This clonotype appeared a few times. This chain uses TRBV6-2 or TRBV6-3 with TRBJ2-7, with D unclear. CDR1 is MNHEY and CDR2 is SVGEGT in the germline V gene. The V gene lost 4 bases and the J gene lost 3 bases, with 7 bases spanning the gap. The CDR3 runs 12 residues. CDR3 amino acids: CASSWKGYEQYF. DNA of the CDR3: TGTGCCAGCAGTTGGAAAGGCTACGAGCAGTACTTC.

CDR3 amino acids: CASSQDLLADTQYF. In DNA, the CDR3 is TGCGCCAGCAGCCAAGATTTGCTAGCAGATACGCAGTATTTT. This rearrangement joins TRBV4-3 to TRBJ2-3; the D is unclear. The CDR3 sequence is 14 residues long. CDR1 and CDR2 from the germline V gene are LGHNA and YSLEER. V was clipped by 0 bases and J by 4 bases, with 8 bases between them.

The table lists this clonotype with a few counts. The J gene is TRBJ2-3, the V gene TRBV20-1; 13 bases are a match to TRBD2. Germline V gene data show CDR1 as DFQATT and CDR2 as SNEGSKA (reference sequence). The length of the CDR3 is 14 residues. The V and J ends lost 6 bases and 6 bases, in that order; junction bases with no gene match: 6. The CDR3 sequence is CSAPGLAGWDTQYF. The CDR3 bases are TGCAGTGCCCCGGGACTAGCGGGGTGGGATACGCAGTATTTT.

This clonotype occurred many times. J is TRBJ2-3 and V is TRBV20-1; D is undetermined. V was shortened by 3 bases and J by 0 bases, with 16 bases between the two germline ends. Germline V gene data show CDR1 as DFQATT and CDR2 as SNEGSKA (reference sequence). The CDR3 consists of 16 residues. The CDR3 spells CSARDPRGTSTDTQYF. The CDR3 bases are TGCAGTGCTAGGGATCCGAGAGGAACTAGCACAGATACGCAGTATTTT.

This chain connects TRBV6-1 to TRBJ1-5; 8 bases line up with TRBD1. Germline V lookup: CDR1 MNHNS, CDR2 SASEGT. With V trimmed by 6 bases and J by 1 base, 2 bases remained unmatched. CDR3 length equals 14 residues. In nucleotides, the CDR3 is TGTGCCAGCAGCCGGGACAGGAGCAATCAGCCCCAGCATTTT. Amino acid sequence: CASSRDRSNQPQHF.

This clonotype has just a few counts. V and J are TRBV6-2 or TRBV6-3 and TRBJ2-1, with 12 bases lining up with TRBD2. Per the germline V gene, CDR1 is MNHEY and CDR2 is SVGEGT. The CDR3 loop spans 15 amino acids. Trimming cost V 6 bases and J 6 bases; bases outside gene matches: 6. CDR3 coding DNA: TGTGCCAGCAGGCCGACTAGCGGGAGCGCCAATGAGCAGTTCTTC. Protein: CASRPTSGSANEQFF.

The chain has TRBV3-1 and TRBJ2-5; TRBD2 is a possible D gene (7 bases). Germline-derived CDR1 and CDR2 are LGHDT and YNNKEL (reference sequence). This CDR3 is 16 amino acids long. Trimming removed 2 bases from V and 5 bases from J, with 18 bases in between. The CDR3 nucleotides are TGTGCCAGCAGCCAACGCGGACGGGGGGCCGGTGAGACCCAGTACTTC. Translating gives CASSQRGRGAGETQYF.

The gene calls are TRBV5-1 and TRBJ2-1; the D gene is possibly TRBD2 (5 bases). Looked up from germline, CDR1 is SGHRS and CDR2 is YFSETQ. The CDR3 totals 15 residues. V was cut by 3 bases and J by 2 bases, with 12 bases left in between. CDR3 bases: TGCGCCAGCAGCTCGCAGCAGAGGGCCTACAATGAGCAGTTCTTC. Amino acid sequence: CASSSQQRAYNEQFF.

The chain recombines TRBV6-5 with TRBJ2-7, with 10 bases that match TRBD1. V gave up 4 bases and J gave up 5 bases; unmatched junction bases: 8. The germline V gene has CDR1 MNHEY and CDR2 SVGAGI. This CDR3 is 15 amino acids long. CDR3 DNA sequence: TGTGCCAGCAGTTGGCGGACAGGGGGGATGGACGAGCAGTACTTC. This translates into CASSWRTGGMDEQYF.

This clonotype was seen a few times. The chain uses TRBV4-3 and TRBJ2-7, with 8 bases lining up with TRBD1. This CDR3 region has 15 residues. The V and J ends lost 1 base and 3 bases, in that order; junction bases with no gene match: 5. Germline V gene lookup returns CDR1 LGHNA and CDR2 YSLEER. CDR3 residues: CASSQADRDGYEQYF. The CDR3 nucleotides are TGCGCCAGCAGCCAAGCGGACAGGGACGGCTACGAGCAGTACTTC.

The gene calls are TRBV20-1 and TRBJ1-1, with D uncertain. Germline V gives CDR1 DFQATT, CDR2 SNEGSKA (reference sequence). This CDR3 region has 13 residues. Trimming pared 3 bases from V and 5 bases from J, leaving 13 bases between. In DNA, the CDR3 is TGCAGTGCTAGGGGCTGGGAGCGGACTGAAGCTTTCTTT. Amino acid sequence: CSARGWERTEAFF.

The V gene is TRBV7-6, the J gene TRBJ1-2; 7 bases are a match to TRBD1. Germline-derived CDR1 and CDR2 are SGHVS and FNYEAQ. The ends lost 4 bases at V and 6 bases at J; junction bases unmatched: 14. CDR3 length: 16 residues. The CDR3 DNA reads TGTGCCAGCAGCTACAGGGGAGGGGGACGCCAGAATGGCTACACCTTC. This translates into CASSYRGGGRQNGYTF. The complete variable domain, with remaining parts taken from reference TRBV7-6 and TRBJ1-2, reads GAGVSQSPRYKVTKRGQDVALRCDPISGHVSLYWYRQALGQGPEFLTYFNYEAQQDKSGLPNDRFSAERPEGSISTLTIQRTEQRDSAMYRCASSYRGGGRQNGYTFGSGTRLTVV.

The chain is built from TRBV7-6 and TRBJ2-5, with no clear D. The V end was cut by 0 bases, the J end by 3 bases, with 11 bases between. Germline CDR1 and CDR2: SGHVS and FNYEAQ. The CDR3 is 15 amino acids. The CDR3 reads CASSLAVENKETQYF. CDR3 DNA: TGTGCCAGCAGCTTAGCGGTAGAAAACAAAGAGACCCAGTACTTC.

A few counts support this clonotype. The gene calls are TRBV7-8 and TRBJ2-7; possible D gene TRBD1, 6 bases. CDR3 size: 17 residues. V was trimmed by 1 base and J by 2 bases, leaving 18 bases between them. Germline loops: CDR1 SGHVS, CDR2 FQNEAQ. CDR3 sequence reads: CASSLGPGSPGAYEQYF. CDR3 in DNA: TGTGCCAGCAGCTTAGGCCCAGGGTCGCCAGGGGCCTACGAGCAGTACTTC.

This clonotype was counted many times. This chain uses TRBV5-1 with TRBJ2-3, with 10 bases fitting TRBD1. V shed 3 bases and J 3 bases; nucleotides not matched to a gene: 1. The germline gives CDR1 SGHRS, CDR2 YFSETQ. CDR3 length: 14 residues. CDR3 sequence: CASSWTGGTDTQYF. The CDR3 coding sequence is TGCGCCAGCAGCTGGACAGGGGGAACAGATACGCAGTATTTT.

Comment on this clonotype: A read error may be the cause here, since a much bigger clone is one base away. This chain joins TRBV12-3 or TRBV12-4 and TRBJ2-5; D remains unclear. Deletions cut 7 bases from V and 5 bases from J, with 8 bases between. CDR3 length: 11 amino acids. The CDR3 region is CASNFGETQYF. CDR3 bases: TGTGCCAGCAATTTCGGGGAGACCCAGTACTTC.

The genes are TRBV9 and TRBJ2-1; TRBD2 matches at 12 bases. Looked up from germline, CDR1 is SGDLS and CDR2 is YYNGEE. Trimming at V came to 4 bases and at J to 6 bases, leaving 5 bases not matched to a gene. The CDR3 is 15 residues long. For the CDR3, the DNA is TGTGCCAGCAGCCCTGGACTAGCGGGACTCAATGAGCAGTTCTTC. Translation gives CASSPGLAGLNEQFF.

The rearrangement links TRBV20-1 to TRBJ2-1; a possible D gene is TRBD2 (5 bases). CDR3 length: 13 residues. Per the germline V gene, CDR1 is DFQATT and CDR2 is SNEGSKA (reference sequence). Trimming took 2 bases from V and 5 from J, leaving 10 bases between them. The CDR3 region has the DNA TGCAGTGCTAGAAGCGGAAGGGACAATGAGCAGTTCTTC. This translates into CSARSGRDNEQFF.

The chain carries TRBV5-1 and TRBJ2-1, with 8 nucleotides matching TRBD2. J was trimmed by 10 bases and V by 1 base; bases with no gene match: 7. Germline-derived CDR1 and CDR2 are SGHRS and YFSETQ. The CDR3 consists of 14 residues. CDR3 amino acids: CASSLLAGRAEQFF. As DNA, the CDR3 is TGCGCCAGCAGCTTGCTTGCCGGGAGGGCGGAGCAGTTCTTC.

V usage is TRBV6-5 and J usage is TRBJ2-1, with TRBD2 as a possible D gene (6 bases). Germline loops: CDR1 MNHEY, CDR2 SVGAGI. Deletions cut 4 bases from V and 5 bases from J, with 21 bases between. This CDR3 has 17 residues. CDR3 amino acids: CASSSVRGLRANNEQFF. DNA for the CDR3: TGTGCCAGCAGTTCAGTTCGGGGGTTGCGGGCCAACAATGAGCAGTTCTTC.

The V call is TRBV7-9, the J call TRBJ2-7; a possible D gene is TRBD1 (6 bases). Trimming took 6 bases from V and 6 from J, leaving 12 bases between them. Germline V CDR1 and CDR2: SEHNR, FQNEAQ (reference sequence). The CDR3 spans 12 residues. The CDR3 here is CASSITGFEQYF. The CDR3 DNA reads TGTGCCAGCAGTATAACAGGGTTCGAGCAGTACTTC.

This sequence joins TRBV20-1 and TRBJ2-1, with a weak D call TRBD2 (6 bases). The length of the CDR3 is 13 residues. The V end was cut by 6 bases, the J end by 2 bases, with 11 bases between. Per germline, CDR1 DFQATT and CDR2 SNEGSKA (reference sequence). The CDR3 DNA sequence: TGCAGTGCGCGGGACTCAGCCTACAATGAGCAGTTCTTC. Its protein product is CSARDSAYNEQFF.

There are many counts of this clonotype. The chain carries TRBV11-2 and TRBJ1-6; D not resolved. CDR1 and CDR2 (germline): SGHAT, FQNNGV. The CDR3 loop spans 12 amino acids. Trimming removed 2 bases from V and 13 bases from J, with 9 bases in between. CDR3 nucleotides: TGTGCCAGCAGCTTATGGGGAGGGCCCCTCCACTTT. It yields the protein CASSLWGGPLHF.